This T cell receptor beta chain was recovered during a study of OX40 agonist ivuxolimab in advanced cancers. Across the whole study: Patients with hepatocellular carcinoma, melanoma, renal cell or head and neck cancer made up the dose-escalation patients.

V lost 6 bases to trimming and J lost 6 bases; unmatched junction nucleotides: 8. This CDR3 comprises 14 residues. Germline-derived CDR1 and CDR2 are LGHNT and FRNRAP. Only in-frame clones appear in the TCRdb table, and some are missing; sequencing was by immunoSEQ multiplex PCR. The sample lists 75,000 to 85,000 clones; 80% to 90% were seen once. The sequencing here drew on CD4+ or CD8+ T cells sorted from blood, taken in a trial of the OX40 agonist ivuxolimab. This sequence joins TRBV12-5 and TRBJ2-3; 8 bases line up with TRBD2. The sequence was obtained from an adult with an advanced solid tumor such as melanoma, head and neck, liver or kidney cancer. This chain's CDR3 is CASGPGTRRDTQYF. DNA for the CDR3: TGTGCTAGTGGCCCGGGGACTAGGCGGGATACGCAGTATTTT.